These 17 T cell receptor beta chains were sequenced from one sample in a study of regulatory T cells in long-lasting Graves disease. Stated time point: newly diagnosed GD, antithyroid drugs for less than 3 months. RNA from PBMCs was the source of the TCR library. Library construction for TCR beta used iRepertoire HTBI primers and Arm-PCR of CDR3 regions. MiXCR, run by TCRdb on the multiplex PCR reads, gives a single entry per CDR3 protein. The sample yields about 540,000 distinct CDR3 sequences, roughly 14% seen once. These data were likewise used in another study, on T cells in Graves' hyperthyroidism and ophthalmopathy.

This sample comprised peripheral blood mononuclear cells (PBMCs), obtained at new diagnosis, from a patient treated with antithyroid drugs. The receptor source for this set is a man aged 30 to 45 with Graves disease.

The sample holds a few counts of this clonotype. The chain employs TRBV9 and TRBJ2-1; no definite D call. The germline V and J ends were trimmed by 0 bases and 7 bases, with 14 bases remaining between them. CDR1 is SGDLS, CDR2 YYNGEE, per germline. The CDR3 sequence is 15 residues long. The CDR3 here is CASSVDGQTRNEQFF. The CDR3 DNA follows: TGTGCCAGCAGCGTAGATGGGCAAACCCGGAATGAGCAGTTCTTC.

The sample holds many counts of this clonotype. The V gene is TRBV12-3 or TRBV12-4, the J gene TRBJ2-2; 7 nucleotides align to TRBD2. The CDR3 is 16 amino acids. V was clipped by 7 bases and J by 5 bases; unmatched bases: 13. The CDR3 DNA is TGTGCCAGCACCCAACCTGGACTAGTCTCGACCGGGGAGCTGTTTTTT. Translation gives CASTQPGLVSTGELFF.

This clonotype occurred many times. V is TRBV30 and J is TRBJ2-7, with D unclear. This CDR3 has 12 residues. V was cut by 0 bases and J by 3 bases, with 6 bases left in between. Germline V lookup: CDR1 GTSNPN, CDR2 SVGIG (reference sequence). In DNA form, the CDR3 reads TGTGCCTGGAGTGTGGGTGGCTACGAGCAGTACTTC. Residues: CAWSVGGYEQYF.

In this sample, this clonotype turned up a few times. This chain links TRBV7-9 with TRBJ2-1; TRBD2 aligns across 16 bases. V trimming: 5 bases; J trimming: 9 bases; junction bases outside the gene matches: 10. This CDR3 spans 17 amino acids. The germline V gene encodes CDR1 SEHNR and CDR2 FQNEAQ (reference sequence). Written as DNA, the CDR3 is TGTGCCAGCAGCCTAGGGACTAGCGGGAGGGGAATCGGTGAGCAGTTCTTC. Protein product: CASSLGTSGRGIGEQFF.

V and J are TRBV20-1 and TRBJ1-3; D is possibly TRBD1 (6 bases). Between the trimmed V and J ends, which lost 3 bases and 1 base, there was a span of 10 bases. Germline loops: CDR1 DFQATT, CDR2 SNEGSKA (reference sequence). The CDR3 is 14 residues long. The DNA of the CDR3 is TGCAGTGCTAGGAGACAGGCGTCTGGAAACACCATATATTTT. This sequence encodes CSARRQASGNTIYF.

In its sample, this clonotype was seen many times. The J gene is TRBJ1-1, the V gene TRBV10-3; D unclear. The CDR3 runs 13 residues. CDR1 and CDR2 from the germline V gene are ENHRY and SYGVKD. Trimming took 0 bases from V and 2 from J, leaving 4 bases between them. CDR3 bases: TGTGCCATCAGTGAGTCTAGAAACACTGAAGCTTTCTTT. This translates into CAISESRNTEAFF.

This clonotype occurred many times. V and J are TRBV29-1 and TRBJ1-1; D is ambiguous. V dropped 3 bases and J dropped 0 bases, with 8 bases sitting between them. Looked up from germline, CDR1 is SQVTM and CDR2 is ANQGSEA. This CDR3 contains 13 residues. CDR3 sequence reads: CSVEDGMNTEAFF. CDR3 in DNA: TGCAGCGTTGAGGACGGGATGAACACTGAAGCTTTCTTT.

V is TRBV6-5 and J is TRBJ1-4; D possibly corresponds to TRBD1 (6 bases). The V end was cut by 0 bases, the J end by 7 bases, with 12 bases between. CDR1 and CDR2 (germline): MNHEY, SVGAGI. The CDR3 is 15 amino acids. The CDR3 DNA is TGTGCCAGCAGTTACTCGGGGGCCGGCGGTGAAAAACTGTTTTTT. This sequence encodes CASSYSGAGGEKLFF.

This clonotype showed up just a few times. CDR3 sequence (DNA): TGTGCCAGCAGCTTAGTGAGGGCTGGAAACACCATATATTTT. As protein: CASSLVRAGNTIYF. J is TRBJ1-3 and V is TRBV11-2, with D uncertain. V shed 1 base and J shed 2 bases, with 6 bases lying between them. Germline V gives CDR1 SGHAT, CDR2 FQNNGV. CDR3 length: 14 amino acids.

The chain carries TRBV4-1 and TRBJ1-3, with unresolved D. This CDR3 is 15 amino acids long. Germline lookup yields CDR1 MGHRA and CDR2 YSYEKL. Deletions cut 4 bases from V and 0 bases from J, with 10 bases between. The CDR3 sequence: CASSPRTISGNTIYF. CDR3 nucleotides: TGCGCCAGCAGCCCCCGGACTATCTCTGGAAACACCATATATTTT.

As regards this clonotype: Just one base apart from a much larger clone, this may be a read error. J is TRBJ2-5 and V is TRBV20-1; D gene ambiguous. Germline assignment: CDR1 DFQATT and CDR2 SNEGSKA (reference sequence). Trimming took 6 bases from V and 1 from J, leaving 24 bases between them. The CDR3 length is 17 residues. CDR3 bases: TGCAGTGCCCGGATCGGAAGAACTCCGAACTCCCAAGAGACCCAGTACTTC. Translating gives CSARIGRTPNSQETQYF.

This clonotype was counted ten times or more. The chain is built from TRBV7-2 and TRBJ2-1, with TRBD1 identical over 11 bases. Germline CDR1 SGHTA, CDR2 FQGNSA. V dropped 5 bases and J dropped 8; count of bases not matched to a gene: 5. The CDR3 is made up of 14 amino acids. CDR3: CASSHGTGGYEQFF. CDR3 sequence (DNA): TGTGCCAGCAGCCACGGGACAGGGGGGTATGAGCAGTTCTTC. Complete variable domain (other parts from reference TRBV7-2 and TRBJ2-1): GAGVSQSPSNKVTEKGKDVELRCDPISGHTALYWYRQSLGQGLEFLIYFQGNSAPDKSGLPSDRFSAERTGGSVSTLTIQRTQQEDSAVYLCASSHGTGGYEQFFGPGTRLTVL.

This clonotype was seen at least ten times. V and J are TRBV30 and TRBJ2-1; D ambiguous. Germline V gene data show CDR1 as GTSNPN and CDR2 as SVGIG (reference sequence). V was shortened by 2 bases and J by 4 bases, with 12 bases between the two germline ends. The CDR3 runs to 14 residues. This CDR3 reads CAWSLSRTYNEQFF. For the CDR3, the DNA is TGTGCCTGGAGTCTGTCGCGCACTTACAATGAGCAGTTCTTC.

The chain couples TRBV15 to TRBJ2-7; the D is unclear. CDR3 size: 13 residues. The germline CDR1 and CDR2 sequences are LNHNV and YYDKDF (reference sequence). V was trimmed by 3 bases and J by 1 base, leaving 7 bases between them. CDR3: CATSRETSYEQYF. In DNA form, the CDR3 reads TGTGCCACCAGCAGGGAGACATCCTACGAGCAGTACTTC.

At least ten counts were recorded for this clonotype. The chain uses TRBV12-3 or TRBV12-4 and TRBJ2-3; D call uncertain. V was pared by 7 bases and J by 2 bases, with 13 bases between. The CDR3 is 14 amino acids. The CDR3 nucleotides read TGTGCCAGCAATATCCTTCTGGCCACAGATACGCAGTATTTT. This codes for CASNILLATDTQYF.

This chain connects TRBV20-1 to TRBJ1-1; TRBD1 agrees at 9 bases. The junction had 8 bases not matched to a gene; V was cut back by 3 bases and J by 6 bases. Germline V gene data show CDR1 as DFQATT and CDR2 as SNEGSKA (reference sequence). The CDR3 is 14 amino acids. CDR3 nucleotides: TGCAGTGCTAGTCGTGGGACAGGGTTTCCTGAAGCTTTCTTT. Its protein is CSASRGTGFPEAFF.

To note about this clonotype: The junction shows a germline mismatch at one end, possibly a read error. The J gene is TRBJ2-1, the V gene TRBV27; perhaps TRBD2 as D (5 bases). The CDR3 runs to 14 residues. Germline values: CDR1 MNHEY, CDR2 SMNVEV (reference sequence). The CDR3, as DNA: TGTGCCAGCGCACCCTCCGGACTTTTCAATGAGCAGCTCTTC. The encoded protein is CASAPSGLFNEQLF.